This T cell receptor (beta chain) is from a study of blood T cell repertoires in COVID-19. Study context: PBMCs, B-cell-depleted T cells, or T cells provided the cDNA or gDNA that made up the material.

Original processing methods: Amplifying reference gene primers gave estimates of nucleated cell counts. Sequencing was performed with immunoSEQ multiplex PCR; in TCRdb, only in-frame clones are kept and a portion is missing. That table is the source of V, J and clone size, and D and trimming were worked out from the DNA. The sample records roughly 270,000 clones, around 85% being singletons. The participants were between about 18 and 89 years old and came from under 25 US areas. Recovered status applied to Cohort 3 donors who had two consecutive negative PCRs. It also applied to those with clearance or with symptom resolution. Sequenced input: PBMCs or T cells enriched from blood (not recorded which). The TCR originated in a woman aged 50 to 65 who had recovered from COVID-19.

CDR3 protein: CASSPEGYQPQHF. In nucleotides, the CDR3 is TGTGCCAGCTCACCCGAGGGATATCAGCCCCAGCATTTT. The chain carries TRBV18 and TRBJ1-5; D not certain. Between the trimmed V and J ends, which lost 3 bases and 5 bases, there was a span of 8 bases. Germline V lookup: CDR1 KGHSH, CDR2 LQKENI. The CDR3 consists of 13 residues.